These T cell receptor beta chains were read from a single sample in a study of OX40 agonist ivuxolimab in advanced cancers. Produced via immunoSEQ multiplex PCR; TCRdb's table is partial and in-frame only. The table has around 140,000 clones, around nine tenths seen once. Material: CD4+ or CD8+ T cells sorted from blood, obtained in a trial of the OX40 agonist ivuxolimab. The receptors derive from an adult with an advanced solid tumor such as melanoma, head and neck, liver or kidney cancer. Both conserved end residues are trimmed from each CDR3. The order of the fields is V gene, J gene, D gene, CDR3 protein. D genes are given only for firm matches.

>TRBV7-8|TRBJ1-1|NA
ASSIGDKITEAF
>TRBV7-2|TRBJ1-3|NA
AASRGYTGNTIY
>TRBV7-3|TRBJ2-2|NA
ASSSTDTGELF
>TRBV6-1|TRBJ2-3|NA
ASRDRDATDTQY
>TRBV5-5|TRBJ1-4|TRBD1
ASSLGTGGEKLF
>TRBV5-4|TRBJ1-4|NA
ASSSKTATPEKLF
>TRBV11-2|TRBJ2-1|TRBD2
ASSLVAGVGNEQF
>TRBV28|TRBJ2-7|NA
ASSRGPSVPYEQY
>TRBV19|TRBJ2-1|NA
ASRPHKQGLNEQF
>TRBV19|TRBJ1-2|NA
ASSSGQYGYT
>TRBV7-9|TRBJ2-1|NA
ASRPPGITGNEQF
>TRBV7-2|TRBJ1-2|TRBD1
ASSSRTGDYGYT
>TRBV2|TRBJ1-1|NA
ASRDRMAYTEAF
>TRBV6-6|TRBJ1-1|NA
ASKLYTEAF
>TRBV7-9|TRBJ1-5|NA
ASSLGGQPQH
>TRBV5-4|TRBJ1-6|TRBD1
ASSLEGGNSPLH
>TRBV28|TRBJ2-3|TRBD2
ASSWGGSTDTQY
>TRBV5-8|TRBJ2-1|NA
ASISKRLTDEQF
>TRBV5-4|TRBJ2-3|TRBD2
ASSTSGSTDTQY
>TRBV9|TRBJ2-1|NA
ASSVDPSKGNEQF
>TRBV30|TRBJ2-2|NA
AWNLRSTGELF
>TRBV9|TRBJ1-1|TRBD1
ASSINGQGGTEAF
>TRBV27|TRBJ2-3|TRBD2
ASSFQGGGWGTDTQY
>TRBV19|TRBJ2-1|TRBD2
ATGGATSYNEQF
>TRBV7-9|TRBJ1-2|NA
ASSNLTDLNYGYT